The clone carrying this T cell receptor beta chain has more than one count but fewer than ten. This sample is part of a study of patients and donors after allogeneic stem cell transplantation. TCRdb ran MiXCR on the RT-PCR reads and lists one entry per CDR3 protein. The sample carries some 880,000 distinct CDR3 sequences, more than 15% recorded once. Trimming left V 0 bases short and J 4 bases short, with 9 bases between. The length of the CDR3 is 14 residues. The source of this sequence is a human donor who was either an allogeneic HSCT recipient or a stem cell or donor lymphocyte infusion donor (not recorded which). It is not recorded whose cells these are; they may come from a transplant donor. J is TRBJ1-1 and V is TRBV12-3 or TRBV12-4; D is possibly TRBD1 (5 bases). The source material was blood, either unsorted or a sorted T cell fraction (not recorded which). The CDR3 sequence: CASSLARASTEAFF. CDR3 nucleotides: TGTGCCAGCAGTTTAGCCAGGGCCAGCACTGAAGCTTTCTTT.